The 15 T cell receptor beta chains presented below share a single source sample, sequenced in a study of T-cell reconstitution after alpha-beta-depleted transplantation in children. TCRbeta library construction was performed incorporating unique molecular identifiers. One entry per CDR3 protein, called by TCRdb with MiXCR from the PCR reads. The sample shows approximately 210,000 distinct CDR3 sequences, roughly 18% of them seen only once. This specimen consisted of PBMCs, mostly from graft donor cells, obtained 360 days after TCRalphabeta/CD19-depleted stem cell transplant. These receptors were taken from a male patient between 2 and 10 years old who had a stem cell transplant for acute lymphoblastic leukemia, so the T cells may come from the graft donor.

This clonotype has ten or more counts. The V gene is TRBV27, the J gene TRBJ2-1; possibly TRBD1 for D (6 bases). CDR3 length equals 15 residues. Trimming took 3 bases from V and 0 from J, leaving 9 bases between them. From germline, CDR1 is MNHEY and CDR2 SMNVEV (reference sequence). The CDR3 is CASSFQGSSYNEQFF. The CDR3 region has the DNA TGTGCCAGCAGTTTCCAGGGGAGCTCCTACAATGAGCAGTTCTTC.

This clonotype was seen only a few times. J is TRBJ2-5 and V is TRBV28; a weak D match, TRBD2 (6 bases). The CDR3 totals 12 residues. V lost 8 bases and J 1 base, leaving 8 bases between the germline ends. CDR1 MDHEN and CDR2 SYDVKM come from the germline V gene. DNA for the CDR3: TGTGCCAGCCGGGACTTCCAAGAGACCCAGTACTTC. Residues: CASRDFQETQYF.

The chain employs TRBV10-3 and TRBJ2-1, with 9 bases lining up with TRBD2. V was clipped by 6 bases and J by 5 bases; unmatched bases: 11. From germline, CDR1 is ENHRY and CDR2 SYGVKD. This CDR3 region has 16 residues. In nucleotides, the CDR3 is TGTGCCATCAGCACCAGGACTAGCGCGGGAGACAATGAGCAGTTCTTC. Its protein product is CAISTRTSAGDNEQFF.

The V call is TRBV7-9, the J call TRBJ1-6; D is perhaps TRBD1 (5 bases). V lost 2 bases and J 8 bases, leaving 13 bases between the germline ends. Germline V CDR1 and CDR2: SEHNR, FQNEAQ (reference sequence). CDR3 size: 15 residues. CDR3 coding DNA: TGTGCCAGCAGCTTAAGGGTTGGGGCGCATTCACCCCTCCACTTT. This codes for CASSLRVGAHSPLHF.

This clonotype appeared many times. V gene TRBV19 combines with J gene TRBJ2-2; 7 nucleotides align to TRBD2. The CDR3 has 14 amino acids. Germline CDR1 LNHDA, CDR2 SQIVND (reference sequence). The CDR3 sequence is CELGGSRCTGELFF. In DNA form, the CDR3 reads TGTGAACTGGGGGGGAGCCGTTGTACCGGGGAGCTGTTTTTT.

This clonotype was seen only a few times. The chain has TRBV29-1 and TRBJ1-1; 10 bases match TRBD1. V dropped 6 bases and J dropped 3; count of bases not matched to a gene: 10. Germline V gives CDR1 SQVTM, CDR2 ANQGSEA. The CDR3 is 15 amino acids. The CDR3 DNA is TGCAGCGTAGGGGACAGGGGAGGCCTTTACACTGAAGCTTTCTTT. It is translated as CSVGDRGGLYTEAFF.

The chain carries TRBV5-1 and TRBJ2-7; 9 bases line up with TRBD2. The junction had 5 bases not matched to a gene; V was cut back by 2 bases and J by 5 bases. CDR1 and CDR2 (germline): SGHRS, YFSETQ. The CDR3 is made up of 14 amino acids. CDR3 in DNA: TGCGCCAGCAGCTTCGGGGCTAGCGGGGACGAGCAGTACTTC. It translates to CASSFGASGDEQYF.

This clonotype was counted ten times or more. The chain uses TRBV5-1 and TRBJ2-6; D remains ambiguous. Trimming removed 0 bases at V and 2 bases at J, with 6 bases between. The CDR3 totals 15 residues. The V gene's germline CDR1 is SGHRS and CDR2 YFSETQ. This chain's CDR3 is CASSLVDTGANVLTF. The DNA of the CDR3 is TGCGCCAGCAGCTTGGTGGATACTGGGGCCAACGTCCTGACTTTC.

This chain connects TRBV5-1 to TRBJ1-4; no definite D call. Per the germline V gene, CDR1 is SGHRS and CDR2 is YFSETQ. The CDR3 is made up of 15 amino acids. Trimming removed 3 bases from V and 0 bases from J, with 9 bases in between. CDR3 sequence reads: CASSSTPATNEKLFF. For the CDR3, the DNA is TGCGCCAGCAGCTCCACACCAGCAACTAATGAAAAACTGTTTTTT.

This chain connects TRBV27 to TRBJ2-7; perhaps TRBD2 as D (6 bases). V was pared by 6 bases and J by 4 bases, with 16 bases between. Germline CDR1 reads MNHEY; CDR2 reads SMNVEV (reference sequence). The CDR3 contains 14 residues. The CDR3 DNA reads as TGTGCCAGCAGGAATGGGGGGACTGTGTACGAGCAGTACTTC. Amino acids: CASRNGGTVYEQYF.

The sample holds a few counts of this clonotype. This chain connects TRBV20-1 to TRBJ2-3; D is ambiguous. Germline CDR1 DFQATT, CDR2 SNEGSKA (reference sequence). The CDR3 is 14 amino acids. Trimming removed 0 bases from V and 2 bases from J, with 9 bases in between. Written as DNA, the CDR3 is TGCAGTGCTAGAGATCTCCGGAACACAGATACGCAGTATTTT. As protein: CSARDLRNTDTQYF.

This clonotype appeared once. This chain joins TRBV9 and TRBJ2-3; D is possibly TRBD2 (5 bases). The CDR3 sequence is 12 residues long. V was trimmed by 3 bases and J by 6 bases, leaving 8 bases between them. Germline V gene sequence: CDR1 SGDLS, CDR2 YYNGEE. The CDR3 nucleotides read TGTGCCAGCAGCGGAGGGTTGGATACGCAGTATTTT. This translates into CASSGGLDTQYF.

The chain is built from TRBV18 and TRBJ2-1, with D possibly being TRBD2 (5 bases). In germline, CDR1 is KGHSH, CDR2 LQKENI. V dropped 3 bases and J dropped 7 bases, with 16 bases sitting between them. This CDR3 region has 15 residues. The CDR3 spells CASSPLPGTGNEQFF. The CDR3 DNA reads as TGTGCCAGCTCACCGTTACCGGGAACCGGGAATGAGCAGTTCTTC.

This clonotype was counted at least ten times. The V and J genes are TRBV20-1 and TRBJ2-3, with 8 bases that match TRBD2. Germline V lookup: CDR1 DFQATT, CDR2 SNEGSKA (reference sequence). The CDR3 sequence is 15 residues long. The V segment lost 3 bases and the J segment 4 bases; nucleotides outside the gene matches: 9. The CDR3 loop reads CSASSGTKFADTQYF. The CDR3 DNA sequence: TGCAGTGCTAGTAGCGGGACAAAATTCGCAGATACGCAGTATTTT.

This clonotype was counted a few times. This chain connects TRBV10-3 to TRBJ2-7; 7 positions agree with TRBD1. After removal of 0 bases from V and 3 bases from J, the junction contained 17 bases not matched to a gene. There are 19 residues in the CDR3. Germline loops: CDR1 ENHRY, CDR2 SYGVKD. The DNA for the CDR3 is TGTGCCATCAGTGAGTCCGGTGCTATTTTGCAGGGGGTCTACTACGAGCAGTACTTC. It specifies CAISESGAILQGVYYEQYF.